This T cell receptor beta chain emerged from a study of blood T cell repertoires in COVID-19. Turning to the study itself: T cells, B-cell-depleted T cells, or PBMCs provided the cDNA or gDNA that served as material.

This clone was seen just once. The germline V gene has CDR1 DFQATT and CDR2 SNEGSKA (reference sequence). V was clipped by 3 bases and J by 5 bases, with 17 bases between them. CDR3 length equals 15 residues. Under the authors' procedure: Reference gene primer amplification yielded estimated nucleated cell counts. Sequencing was performed with immunoSEQ multiplex PCR; in TCRdb, only in-frame clones are kept and a portion is missing. V and J calls and clone size follow that table, whereas D and trimming were derived from the DNA. The sample lists around 300,000 clones, 70% to 90% occurring once. The V gene is TRBV20-1, the J gene TRBJ2-1; TRBD2 might be the D (6 bases). Source material: peripheral blood. The sequence was obtained from a woman in her 30s with COVID-19, enrolled during active disease. CDR3 amino acids: CSASFPGLANNEQFF. The DNA for the CDR3 is TGCAGTGCTAGTTTTCCGGGACTCGCGAACAATGAGCAGTTCTTC.